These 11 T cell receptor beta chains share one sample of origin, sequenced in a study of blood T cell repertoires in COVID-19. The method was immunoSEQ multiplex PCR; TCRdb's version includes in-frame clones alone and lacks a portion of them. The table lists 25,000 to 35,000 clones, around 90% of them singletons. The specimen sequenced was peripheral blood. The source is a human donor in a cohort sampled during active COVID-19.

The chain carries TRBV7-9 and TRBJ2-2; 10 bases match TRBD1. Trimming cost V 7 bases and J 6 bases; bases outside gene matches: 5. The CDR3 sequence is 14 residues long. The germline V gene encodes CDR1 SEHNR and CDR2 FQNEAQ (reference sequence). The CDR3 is CASTLGTGAGELFF. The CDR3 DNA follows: TGTGCCAGCACCCTCGGGACAGGGGCCGGGGAGCTGTTTTTT.

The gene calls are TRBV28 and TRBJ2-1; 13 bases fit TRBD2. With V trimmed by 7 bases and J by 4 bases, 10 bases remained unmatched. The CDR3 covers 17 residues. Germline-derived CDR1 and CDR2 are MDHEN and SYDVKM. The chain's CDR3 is CASTLGGTSGVYNEQFF. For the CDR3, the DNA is TGTGCCAGCACCCTAGGGGGGACTAGCGGGGTATACAATGAGCAGTTCTTC.

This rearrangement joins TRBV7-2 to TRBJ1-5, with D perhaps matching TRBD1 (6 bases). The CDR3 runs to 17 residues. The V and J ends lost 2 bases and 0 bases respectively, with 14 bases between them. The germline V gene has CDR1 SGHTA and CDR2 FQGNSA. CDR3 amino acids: CASSLLGGSHSNQPQHF. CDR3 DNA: TGTGCCAGCAGCTTACTTGGGGGCTCGCATAGCAATCAGCCCCAGCATTTT.

The chain's CDR3 is CASSPSRLPSHNEQFF. The CDR3 bases are TGTGCCAGCAGTCCCTCTCGACTCCCTAGCCACAATGAGCAGTTCTTC. V usage is TRBV28 and J usage is TRBJ2-1; the D gene is possibly TRBD2 (5 bases). V was shortened by 5 bases and J by 5 bases, with 19 bases between the two germline ends. The CDR3 contains 16 residues. Germline CDR1 and CDR2: MDHEN and SYDVKM.

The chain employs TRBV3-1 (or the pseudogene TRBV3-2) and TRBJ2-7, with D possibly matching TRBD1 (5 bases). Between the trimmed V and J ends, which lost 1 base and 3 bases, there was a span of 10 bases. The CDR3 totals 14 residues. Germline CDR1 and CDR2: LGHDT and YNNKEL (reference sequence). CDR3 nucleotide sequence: TGTGCCAGCAGCCAAGGTCGAACAGGCTACGAGCAGTACGTC. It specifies CASSQGRTGYEQYV.

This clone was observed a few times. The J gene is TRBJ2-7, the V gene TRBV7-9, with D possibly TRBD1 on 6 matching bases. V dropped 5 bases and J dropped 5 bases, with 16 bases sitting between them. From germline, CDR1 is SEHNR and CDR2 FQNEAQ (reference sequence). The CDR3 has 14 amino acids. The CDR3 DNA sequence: TGTGCCAGCAGCCCCCCCGGACAGAAGAACGAGCAGTACGTC. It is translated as CASSPPGQKNEQYV.

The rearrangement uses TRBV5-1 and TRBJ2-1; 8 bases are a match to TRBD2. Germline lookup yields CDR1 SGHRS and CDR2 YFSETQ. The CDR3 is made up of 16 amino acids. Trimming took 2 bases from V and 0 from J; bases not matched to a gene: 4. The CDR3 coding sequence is TGCGCCAGCAGCTTCTTAGCGGGATCCTCCTACAATGAGCAGTTCTTC. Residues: CASSFLAGSSYNEQFF.

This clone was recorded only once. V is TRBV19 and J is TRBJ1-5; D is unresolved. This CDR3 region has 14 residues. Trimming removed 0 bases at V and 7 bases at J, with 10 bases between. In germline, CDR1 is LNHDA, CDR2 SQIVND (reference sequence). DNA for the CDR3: TGTGCCAGTAGTATAGACCAAATTTCCCAGCCCCAGCATTTT. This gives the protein CASSIDQISQPQHF.

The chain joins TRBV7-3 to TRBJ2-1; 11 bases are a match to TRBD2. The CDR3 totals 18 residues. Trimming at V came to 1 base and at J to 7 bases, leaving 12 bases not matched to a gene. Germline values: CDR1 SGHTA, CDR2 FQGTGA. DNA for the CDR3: TGTGCCAGCAGCTTAAATTTCCCACTAGCGGGAGTGGAGAATGAGCAGTTCTTC. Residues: CASSLNFPLAGVENEQFF.

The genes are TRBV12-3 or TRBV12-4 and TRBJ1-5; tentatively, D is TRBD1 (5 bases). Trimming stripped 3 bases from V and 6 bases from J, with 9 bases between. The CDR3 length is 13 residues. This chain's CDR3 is CASSFLDTQPQHF. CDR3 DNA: TGTGCCAGCAGTTTCCTGGACACTCAGCCCCAGCATTTT.

For the CDR3, the DNA is TGTGCCAGCAGCCCCGACACTTCCACCGGGGAGCTGTTTTTT. Encoded protein: CASSPDTSTGELFF. The chain recombines TRBV7-9 with TRBJ2-2; D uncertain. Trimming pared 5 bases from V and 4 bases from J, leaving 11 bases between. CDR3 length: 14 residues. Per germline, CDR1 SEHNR and CDR2 FQNEAQ (reference sequence). The whole variable domain, filled in from reference TRBV7-9 and TRBJ2-2, reads DTGVSQNPRHKITKRGQNVTFRCDPISEHNRLYWYRQTLGQGPEFLTYFQNEAQLEKSRLLSDRFSAERPKGSFSTLEIQRTEQGDSAMYLCASSPDTSTGELFFGEGSRLTVL.